These 3 T cell receptor beta chains share one sample of origin, sequenced in a study of post-analysis software for immune sequencing data. Study-wide results and limits: Comparison of patients with controls showed 4 to 6 TRBV segments more frequent in patients, TRBV5-6, TRBV5-1 and TRBV20-1 among them.

Unique molecular identifiers tagged the TCR beta cDNA libraries. TCRdb re-derived calls from the PCR reads in MiXCR, one entry per CDR3 protein. The sample yields fewer than 700,000 distinct CDR3 sequences, about 40% seen once. Their recognized antigens are unknown. Sequenced material: blood. Source of these receptors: a girl under 18 with multiple sclerosis.

This sequence joins TRBV12-3 or TRBV12-4 and TRBJ2-1; D is perhaps TRBD1 (6 bases). Trimming cost V 3 bases and J 7 bases, with 22 bases left between them. The CDR3 sequence is 17 residues long. CDR3 DNA sequence: TGTGCCAGCAGTTTGAAGCTTCCTGGGCAGGGGAATAATGAGCAGTTCTTC. Amino acid sequence: CASSLKLPGQGNNEQFF.

This sequence joins TRBV12-3 or TRBV12-4 and TRBJ1-5; the D is unclear. Trimming took 2 bases from V and 6 from J, leaving 11 bases between them. CDR3 length: 14 residues. The CDR3 reads CASSLRAWTQPQHF. CDR3 sequence (DNA): TGTGCCAGCAGTTTACGGGCTTGGACTCAGCCCCAGCATTTT.

A remark on this clonotype: Being one base from a much bigger clone, this may be a read error. The rearrangement links TRBV5-1 to TRBJ2-4; 9 nucleotides agree with TRBD2. This CDR3 is 14 amino acids long. The germline gives CDR1 SGHRS, CDR2 YFSETQ. With V trimmed by 4 bases and J by 13 bases, 12 bases remained unmatched. The CDR3 loop reads CASSAGTSLDGQYF. Here the CDR3 DNA reads TGCGCCAGCAGCGCCGGGACTAGCCTGGACGGGCAGTACTTC. Complete variable domain (other parts from reference TRBV5-1 and TRBJ2-4): KAGVTQTPRYLIKTRGQQVTLSCSPISGHRSVSWYQQTPGQGLQFLFEYFSETQRNKGNFPGRFSGRQFSNSRSEMNVSTLELGDSALYLCASSAGTSLDGQYFGAGTRLSVL.